This TCR beta chain was documented in a study of T cell responses to AZD1222 COVID-19 vaccine. Study results and limitations: Females outnumbered males among donors, who were mostly white British; clonal diversity was possibly underestimated. Baseline antibody screening turned up just six seropositive AZD1222 recipients. Recipients of two AZD1222 doses showed rising Spike-specific TCR breadth and depth. Nearly half of the spike-specific TCRs reportedly recognize variant regions that carry no mutations.

Some clones are missing from TCRdb's copy, which holds only in-frame ones; the method was immunoSEQ multiplex PCR. The repertoire includes fewer than 200,000 clones, about 87% of them detected once, and 5% to 7% sits in the top ten. A word on this clone: Its specificity is unknown.

This TCR was recovered from an adult in good health. Sample: peripheral blood, taken on day 0 of AZD1222 vaccination.

The CDR3 DNA sequence: TGTGCCAGCAGTCGGGGGGGGAACTATGGCTACACCTTC. It translates to CASSRGGNYGYTF. V gene TRBV6-5 combines with J gene TRBJ1-2, with D maybe TRBD1 (5 bases). CDR3 size: 13 residues. Looked up from germline, CDR1 is MNHEY and CDR2 is SVGAGI. Trimming took 5 bases from V and 2 from J, leaving 9 bases between them.